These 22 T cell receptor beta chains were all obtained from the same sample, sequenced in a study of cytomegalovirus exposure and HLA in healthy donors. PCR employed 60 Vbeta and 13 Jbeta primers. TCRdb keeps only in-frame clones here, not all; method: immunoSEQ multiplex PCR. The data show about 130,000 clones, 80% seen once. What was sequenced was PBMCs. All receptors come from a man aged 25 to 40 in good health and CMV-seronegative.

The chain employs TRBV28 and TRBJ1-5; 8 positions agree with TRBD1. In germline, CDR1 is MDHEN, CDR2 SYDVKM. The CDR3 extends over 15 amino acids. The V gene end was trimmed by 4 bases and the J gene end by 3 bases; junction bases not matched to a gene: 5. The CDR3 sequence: CASSWTGRANQPQHF. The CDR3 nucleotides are TGTGCCAGCAGTTGGACAGGGCGGGCCAATCAGCCCCAGCATTTT. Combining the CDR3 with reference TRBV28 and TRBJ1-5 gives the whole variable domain DVKVTQSSRYLVKRTGEKVFLECVQDMDHENMFWYRQDPGLGLRLIYFSYDVKMKEKGDIPEGYSVSREKKERFSLILESASTNQTSMYLCASSWTGRANQPQHFGDGTRLSIL.

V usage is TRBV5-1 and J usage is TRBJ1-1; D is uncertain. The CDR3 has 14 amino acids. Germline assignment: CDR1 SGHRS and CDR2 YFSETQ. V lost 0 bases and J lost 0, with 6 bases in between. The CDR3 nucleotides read TGCGCCAGCAGCTTGGAACAGTTGAACACTGAAGCTTTCTTT. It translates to CASSLEQLNTEAFF.

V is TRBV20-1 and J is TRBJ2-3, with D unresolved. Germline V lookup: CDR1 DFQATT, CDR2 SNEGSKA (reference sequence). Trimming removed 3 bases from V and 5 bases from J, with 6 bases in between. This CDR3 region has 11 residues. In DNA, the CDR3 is TGCAGTGCTAGTACTTTAGATACGCAGTATTTT. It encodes CSASTLDTQYF.

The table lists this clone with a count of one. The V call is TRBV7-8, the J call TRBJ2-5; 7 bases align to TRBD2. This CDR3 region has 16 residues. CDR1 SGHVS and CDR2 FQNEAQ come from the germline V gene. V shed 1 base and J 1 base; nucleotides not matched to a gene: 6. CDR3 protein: CASSLGGGVLQETQYF. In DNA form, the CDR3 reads TGTGCCAGCAGCTTAGGGGGGGGAGTTCTCCAAGAGACCCAGTACTTC. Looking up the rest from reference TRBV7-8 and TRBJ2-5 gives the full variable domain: GAGVSQSPRYKVAKRGQDVALRCDPISGHVSLFWYQQALGQGPEFLTYFQNEAQLDKSGLPSDRFFAERPEGSVSTLKIQRTQQEDSAVYLCASSLGGGVLQETQYFGPGTRLLVL.

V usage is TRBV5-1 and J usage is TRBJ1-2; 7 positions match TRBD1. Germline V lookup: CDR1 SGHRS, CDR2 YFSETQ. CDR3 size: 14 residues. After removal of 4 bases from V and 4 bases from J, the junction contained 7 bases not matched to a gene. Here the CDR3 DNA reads TGCGCCAGCAGCCAGGCCGGGACAGTCTATGGCTACACCTTC. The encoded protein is CASSQAGTVYGYTF.

CDR3 protein: CASSPGTGGGEQYF. CDR3 DNA: TGTGCCAGCTCGCCCGGGACAGGGGGCGGTGAGCAGTACTTC. The gene calls are TRBV18 and TRBJ2-7; 12 nucleotides match TRBD1. The CDR3 has 14 amino acids. In germline, CDR1 is KGHSH, CDR2 LQKENI. Germline trimming cut 6 bases from V and 7 bases from J; bases unmatched to any gene: 7.

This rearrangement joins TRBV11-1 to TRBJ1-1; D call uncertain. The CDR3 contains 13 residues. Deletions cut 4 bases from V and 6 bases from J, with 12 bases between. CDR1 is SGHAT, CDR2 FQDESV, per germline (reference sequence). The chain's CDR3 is CASSSLKEAEAFF. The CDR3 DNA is TGTGCCAGCAGCTCCTTAAAGGAGGCTGAAGCTTTCTTT.

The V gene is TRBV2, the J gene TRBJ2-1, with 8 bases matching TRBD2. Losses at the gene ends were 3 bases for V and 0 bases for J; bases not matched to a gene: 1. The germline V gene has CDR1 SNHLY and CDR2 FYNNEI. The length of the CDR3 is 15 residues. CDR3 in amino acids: CASSDSGSSYNEQFF. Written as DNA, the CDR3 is TGTGCCAGCAGTGACAGCGGGAGCTCCTACAATGAGCAGTTCTTC.

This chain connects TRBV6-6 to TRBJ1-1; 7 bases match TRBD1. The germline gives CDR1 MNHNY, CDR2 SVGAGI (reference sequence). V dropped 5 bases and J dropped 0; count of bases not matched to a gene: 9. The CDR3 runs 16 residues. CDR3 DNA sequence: TGTGCCAGCAGTGCATGGACAGGTCTCATGAACACTGAAGCTTTCTTT. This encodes CASSAWTGLMNTEAFF.

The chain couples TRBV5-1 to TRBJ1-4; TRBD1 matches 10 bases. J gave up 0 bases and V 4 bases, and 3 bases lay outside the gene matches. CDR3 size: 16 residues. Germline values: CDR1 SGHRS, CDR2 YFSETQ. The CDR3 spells CASSPGQGPTNEKLFF. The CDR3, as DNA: TGCGCCAGCAGCCCGGGACAGGGGCCAACTAATGAAAAACTGTTTTTT.

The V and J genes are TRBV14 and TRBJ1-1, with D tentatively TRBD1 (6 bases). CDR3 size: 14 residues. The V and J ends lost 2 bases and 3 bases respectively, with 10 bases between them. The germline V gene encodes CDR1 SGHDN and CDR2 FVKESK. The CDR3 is CASSQLGAYTEAFF. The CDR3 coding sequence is TGTGCCAGCAGCCAATTGGGGGCGTACACTGAAGCTTTCTTT.

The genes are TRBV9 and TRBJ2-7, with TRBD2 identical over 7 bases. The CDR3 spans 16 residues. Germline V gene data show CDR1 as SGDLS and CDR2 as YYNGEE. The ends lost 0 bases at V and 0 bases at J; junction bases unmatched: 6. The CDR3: CASSVAAQRGSYEQYF. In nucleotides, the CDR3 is TGTGCCAGCAGCGTAGCTGCCCAGCGGGGCTCCTACGAGCAGTACTTC. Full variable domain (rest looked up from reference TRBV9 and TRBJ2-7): DSGVTQTPKHLITATGQRVTLRCSPRSGDLSVYWYQQSLDQGLQFLIQYYNGEERAKGNILERFSAQQFPDLHSELNLSSLELGDSALYFCASSVAAQRGSYEQYFGPGTRLTVT.

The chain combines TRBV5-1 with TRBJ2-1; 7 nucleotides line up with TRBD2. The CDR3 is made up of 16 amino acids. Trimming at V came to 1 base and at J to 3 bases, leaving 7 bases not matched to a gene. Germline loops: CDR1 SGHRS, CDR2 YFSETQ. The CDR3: CASSLQASGVYNEQFF. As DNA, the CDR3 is TGCGCCAGCAGCTTGCAGGCTAGCGGTGTCTACAATGAGCAGTTCTTC. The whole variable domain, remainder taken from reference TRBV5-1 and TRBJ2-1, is KAGVTQTPRYLIKTRGQQVTLSCSPISGHRSVSWYQQTPGQGLQFLFEYFSETQRNKGNFPGRFSGRQFSNSRSEMNVSTLELGDSALYLCASSLQASGVYNEQFFGPGTRLTVL.

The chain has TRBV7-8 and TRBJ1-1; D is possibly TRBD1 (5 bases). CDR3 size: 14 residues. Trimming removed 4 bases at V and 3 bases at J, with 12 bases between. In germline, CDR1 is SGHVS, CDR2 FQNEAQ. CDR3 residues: CASSWGEGDTEAFF. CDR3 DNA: TGTGCCAGCAGCTGGGGGGAAGGGGACACTGAAGCTTTCTTT.

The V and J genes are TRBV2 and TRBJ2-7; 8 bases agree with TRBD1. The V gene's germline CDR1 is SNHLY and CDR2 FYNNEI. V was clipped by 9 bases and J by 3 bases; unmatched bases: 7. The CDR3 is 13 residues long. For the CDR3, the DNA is TGTGCCAGTATGCAGGGGGCGGGCTACGAGCAGTACTTC. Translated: CASMQGAGYEQYF.

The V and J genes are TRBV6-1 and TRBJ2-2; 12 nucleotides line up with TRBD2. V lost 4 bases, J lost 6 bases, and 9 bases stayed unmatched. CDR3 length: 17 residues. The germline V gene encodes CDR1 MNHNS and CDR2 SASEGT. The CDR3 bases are TGTGCCAGCAGTGGGCTATCTAGCGGGAGGGCTGCCGGGGAGCTGTTTTTT. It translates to CASSGLSSGRAAGELFF.

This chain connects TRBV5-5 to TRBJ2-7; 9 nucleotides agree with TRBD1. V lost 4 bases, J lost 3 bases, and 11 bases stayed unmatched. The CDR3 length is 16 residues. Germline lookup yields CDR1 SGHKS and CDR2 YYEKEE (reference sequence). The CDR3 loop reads CASSTVPGQGIYEQYF. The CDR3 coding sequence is TGTGCCAGCAGCACAGTCCCGGGACAGGGAATCTACGAGCAGTACTTC.

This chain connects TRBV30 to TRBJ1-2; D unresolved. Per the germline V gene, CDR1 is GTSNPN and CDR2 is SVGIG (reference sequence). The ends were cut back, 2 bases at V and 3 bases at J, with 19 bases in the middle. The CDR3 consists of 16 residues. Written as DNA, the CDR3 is TGTGCCTGGAGTAGGGTTAAGAGGGCTTGGGACTATGGCTACACCTTC. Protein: CAWSRVKRAWDYGYTF.

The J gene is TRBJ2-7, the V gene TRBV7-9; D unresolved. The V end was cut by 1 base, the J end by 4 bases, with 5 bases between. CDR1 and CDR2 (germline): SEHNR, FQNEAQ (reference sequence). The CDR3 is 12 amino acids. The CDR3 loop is CASSLVKYEQYF. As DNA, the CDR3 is TGTGCCAGCAGCTTAGTTAAATACGAGCAGTACTTC. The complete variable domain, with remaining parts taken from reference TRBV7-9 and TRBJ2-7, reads DTGVSQNPRHKITKRGQNVTFRCDPISEHNRLYWYRQTLGQGPEFLTYFQNEAQLEKSRLLSDRFSAERPKGSFSTLEIQRTEQGDSAMYLCASSLVKYEQYFGPGTRLTVT.

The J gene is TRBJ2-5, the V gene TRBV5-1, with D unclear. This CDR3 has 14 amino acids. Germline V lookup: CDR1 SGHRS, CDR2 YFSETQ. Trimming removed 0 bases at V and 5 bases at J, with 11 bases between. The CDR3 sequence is CASSLAAMRETQYF. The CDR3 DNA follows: TGCGCCAGCAGCTTGGCCGCGATGAGGGAGACCCAGTACTTC.

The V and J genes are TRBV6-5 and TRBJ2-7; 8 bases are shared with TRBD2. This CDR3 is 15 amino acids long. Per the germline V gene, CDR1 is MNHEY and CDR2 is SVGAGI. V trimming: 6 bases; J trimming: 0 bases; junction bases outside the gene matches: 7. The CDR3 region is CASRVSGTSSYEQYF. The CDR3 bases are TGTGCCAGCAGGGTCTCCGGGACTAGCTCCTACGAGCAGTACTTC.

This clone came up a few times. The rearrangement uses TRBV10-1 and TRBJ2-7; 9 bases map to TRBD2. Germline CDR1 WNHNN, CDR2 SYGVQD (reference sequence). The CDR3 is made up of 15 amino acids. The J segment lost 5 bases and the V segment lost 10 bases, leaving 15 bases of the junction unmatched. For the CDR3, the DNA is TGCGCCACCCCGAAACGTAGCGGGAGTAGCAACGAGCAGTACTTC. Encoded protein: CATPKRSGSSNEQYF.